This T cell receptor beta chain was profiled in a study of tumor and adjacent non-tumor tissue in lung cancer. Study in general: The cohort had about 12 adenocarcinoma, a couple of squamous cell and 1 small cell patients. Patients were aged roughly 30 to 76, ten or so men and a handful of women, stage I to III. Whole-study findings and limits: Shorter survival was associated with higher TCR diversity in tumors.

This sample's RNA came from whole unsorted tissue. To note about this clonotype: Its antigen remains unidentified. A read error may account for a junction end that differs from germline.

The library came from three nested PCR rounds adapted from ARM-PCR protocols. One entry per CDR3 protein, called by TCRdb with MiXCR from the multiplex PCR reads. This repertoire shows about 110,000 distinct CDR3 sequences, nearly 85% found once; its top ten account for approximately 22%. The sample comprised lung tumor tissue. This TCR came from a man in his 70s with non-small cell lung cancer.

The CDR3 DNA reads TGTGCCAGCAGTTTGTATGGAATCAATTCACCCTTCCACTTT. It yields the protein CASSLYGINSPFHF. This chain joins TRBV12-3 or TRBV12-4 and TRBJ1-6; D gene uncertain. CDR3 length: 14 residues.